The source of this TCR beta chain is a study of T cell repertoires in cytomegalovirus infection. Findings and limits, study-wide: Public TCR beta family frequency separated CMV-and-HLA carriers, including in an independent cohort.

MiXCR was run by TCRdb on the reads, yielding one entry per CDR3 protein. This repertoire shows approximately 1,000,000 distinct CDR3 sequences, approximately 31% found once; its top ten account for roughly 12%. Regarding this clonotype: Its specificity is unknown.

There are 15 residues in the CDR3. Germline assignment: CDR1 MNHEY and CDR2 SMNVEV (reference sequence). The trim removed 6 bases at V and 3 bases at J, leaving 8 bases unmatched. This TCR was recovered from a human donor in good health (CMV status not recorded). Some clones in this sample may be carry-over from other donors' samples. Sample: cultured CD8+ T cells from PBMCs, taken from culture after CMV antigen stimulation. J is TRBJ1-5 and V is TRBV27, with 7 bases lining up with TRBD1. CDR3 nucleotide sequence: TGTGCCAGCAGCTTACAGGGGTCGGTCAATCAGCCCCAGCATTTT. This translates into CASSLQGSVNQPQHF.